The 30 T cell receptor beta chains below all came from one sample that was sequenced in a study of blood T cell repertoires in COVID-19. The data were produced by immunoSEQ multiplex PCR, yet TCRdb's version contains in-frame clones alone and is incomplete. This sample yields about 210,000 clones, of which roughly 85% are seen a single time; approximately 5.1% belongs to the top ten. Sequencing was carried out using peripheral blood. Receptors were obtained from a man aged 45-65 years with COVID-19, enrolled during active disease.

The DNA of the CDR3 is TGTGCCACCAGGCTGTCCGAGGGTAGAACTGGAAACACCATATATTTT. Its protein is CATRLSEGRTGNTIYF. The genes are TRBV15 and TRBJ1-3; D is unresolved. The V gene lost 6 bases and the J gene lost 2 bases, with 17 bases spanning the gap. The germline V gene has CDR1 LNHNV and CDR2 YYDKDF (reference sequence). The CDR3 has 16 amino acids.

This clone was observed a few times. The chain has TRBV27 and TRBJ1-5, with D perhaps matching TRBD1 (6 bases). The germline V and J ends were trimmed by 2 bases and 1 base, with 9 bases remaining between them. The CDR3 is 15 residues long. CDR1 is MNHEY, CDR2 SMNVEV, per germline (reference sequence). Written as DNA, the CDR3 is TGTGCCAGCAGTTTAGTCCAGGGGAGCAATCAGCCCCAGCATTTT. Amino acids: CASSLVQGSNQPQHF.

The chain combines TRBV11-1 with TRBJ2-5; tentative D call: TRBD2 (5 bases). The CDR3 is 14 residues long. The V and J ends lost 1 base and 4 bases respectively, with 10 bases between them. Germline V gene lookup returns CDR1 SGHAT and CDR2 FQDESV (reference sequence). The CDR3 is CASSLGAGGETQYF. The CDR3 DNA reads TGTGCCAGCAGCTTAGGCGCGGGTGGAGAGACCCAGTACTTC. Filled out from reference TRBV11-1 and TRBJ2-5, the complete variable domain reads EAEVAQSPRYKITEKSQAVAFWCDPISGHATLYWYRQILGQGPELLVQFQDESVVDDSQLPKDRFSAERLKGVDSTLKIQPAELGDSAMYLCASSLGAGGETQYFGPGTRLLVL.

J is TRBJ2-2 and V is TRBV20-1; D is unresolved. CDR3 length: 13 residues. The V end lost 3 bases, the J end lost 7 bases, and 12 bases lay between the germline ends. Germline lookup yields CDR1 DFQATT and CDR2 SNEGSKA (reference sequence). CDR3 sequence (DNA): TGCAGTGCTAGTTCAGAGGCTGACGGGGAGCTGTTTTTT. Translated, it gives CSASSEADGELFF.

This clone was seen repeatedly, ten times or more. The chain recombines TRBV7-8 with TRBJ1-5, with 9 bases matching TRBD1. After removal of 2 bases from V and 3 bases from J, the junction contained 11 bases not matched to a gene. Germline-derived CDR1 and CDR2 are SGHVS and FQNEAQ. The CDR3 spans 18 residues. The CDR3 bases are TGTGCCAGCAGCTTAACCGGGACAGGGAATTTATACAATCAGCCCCAGCATTTT. It is translated as CASSLTGTGNLYNQPQHF.

The rearrangement joins TRBV27 to TRBJ1-1, with TRBD1 as a possible D gene (5 bases). Germline V gene lookup returns CDR1 MNHEY and CDR2 SMNVEV (reference sequence). The CDR3 is made up of 14 amino acids. V lost 7 bases, J lost 0 bases, and 12 bases lay in between. CDR3 DNA sequence: TGTGCCAGCACGCGGGACGGGATGAACACTGAAGCTTTCTTT. This encodes CASTRDGMNTEAFF.

This rearrangement joins TRBV19 to TRBJ1-6; D gene uncertain. Deletions cut 3 bases from V and 6 bases from J, with 12 bases between. The CDR3 sequence is 15 residues long. Germline assignment: CDR1 LNHDA and CDR2 SQIVND (reference sequence). The CDR3: CASSITSEGNSPLHF. The CDR3 DNA reads TGTGCCAGTAGTATTACCTCGGAGGGTAATTCACCCCTCCACTTT.

The chain recombines TRBV5-6 with TRBJ2-5; 8 bases map to TRBD2. The CDR3 covers 14 residues. V was clipped by 4 bases and J by 5 bases; unmatched bases: 7. The germline V gene encodes CDR1 SGHDT and CDR2 YYEEEE. CDR3 loop: CASSAKGLEETQYF. CDR3 sequence (DNA): TGTGCCAGCAGCGCCAAGGGACTAGAGGAGACCCAGTACTTC.

The V call is TRBV4-3, the J call TRBJ1-4, with TRBD1 matching over 7 bases. CDR1 is LGHNA, CDR2 YSLEER, per germline. This CDR3 has 14 residues. After removal of 0 bases from V and 8 bases from J, the junction contained 3 bases not matched to a gene. In nucleotides, the CDR3 is TGCGCCAGCAGCCAAGATTACAGGGGCGAAAAACTGTTTTTT. It encodes CASSQDYRGEKLFF.

This chain connects TRBV7-9 to TRBJ2-3; 13 bases are shared with TRBD2. This CDR3 spans 19 amino acids. The ends lost 4 bases at V and 6 bases at J; junction bases unmatched: 16. Per germline, CDR1 SEHNR and CDR2 FQNEAQ (reference sequence). The CDR3 nucleotides read TGTGCCAGCAGCTGGAGACTAGCGGGGGGCCGGTTATATGCGGATACGCAGTATTTT. Encoded protein: CASSWRLAGGRLYADTQYF.

The chain joins TRBV3-1 (or the pseudogene TRBV3-2) to TRBJ1-2; 7 bases fit TRBD1. The V gene's germline CDR1 is LGHDT and CDR2 YNNKEL (reference sequence). J lost 6 bases, V lost 1 base, and 8 bases had no gene match. CDR3 length: 15 amino acids. The CDR3 DNA reads as TGTGCCAGCAGCCAAGGATCAGGGGGTGGGAATGGCTACACCTTC. It yields the protein CASSQGSGGGNGYTF.

This clone was recorded once. V usage is TRBV4-2 and J usage is TRBJ2-1; 11 bases are shared with TRBD2. The CDR3 runs to 20 residues. Per the germline V gene, CDR1 is LGHNA and CDR2 is YNFKEQ. V shed 1 base and J 0 bases; nucleotides not matched to a gene: 11. CDR3 sequence reads: CASSQVSASGGPRSYNEQFF. The DNA for the CDR3 is TGTGCCAGCAGCCAAGTGTCGGCTAGCGGGGGGCCTCGCTCCTACAATGAGCAGTTCTTC.

A single count supports this clone. The CDR3 DNA reads as TGTGCCAGCAGTGAAGTGACAGTTACCCAGCCCCAGCATTTT. This translates into CASSEVTVTQPQHF. This chain uses TRBV6-1 with TRBJ1-5; a possible D gene is TRBD1 (5 bases). V lost 1 base and J 7 bases, leaving 11 bases between the germline ends. Germline V gene sequence: CDR1 MNHNS, CDR2 SASEGT. The CDR3 consists of 14 residues.

This clone was recorded a few times. The chain employs TRBV5-3 and TRBJ2-5; 11 bases line up with TRBD1. TRBV5-3 belongs to the ORF category, with a function that is uncertain. The CDR3 has 16 residues. V lost 4 bases and J lost 1; bases outside the gene matches: 6. The CDR3 sequence is CARSRGDRGSQETQYF. The CDR3 DNA follows: TGTGCCAGAAGCCGCGGGGACAGGGGGAGCCAAGAGACCCAGTACTTC.

The chain is built from TRBV3-1 (or the pseudogene TRBV3-2) and TRBJ2-5; 9 bases are a match to TRBD2. Germline values: CDR1 LGHDT, CDR2 YNNKEL (reference sequence). V was clipped by 1 base and J by 5 bases; unmatched bases: 5. CDR3 size: 15 residues. CDR3: CASSQGGGAVETQYF. The CDR3 DNA reads TGTGCCAGCAGCCAAGGCGGGGGGGCCGTGGAGACCCAGTACTTC.

V is TRBV6-5 and J is TRBJ1-2; 7 bases are shared with TRBD1. The CDR3 runs 15 residues. Germline-derived CDR1 and CDR2 are MNHEY and SVGAGI. Losses at the gene ends were 4 bases for V and 3 bases for J; bases not matched to a gene: 8. This CDR3 reads CASSFRQGEYYGYTF. CDR3 nucleotide sequence: TGTGCCAGCAGTTTCCGCCAGGGGGAGTACTATGGCTACACCTTC.

The gene calls are TRBV7-3 and TRBJ1-5, with TRBD1 identical over 7 bases. The germline V gene has CDR1 SGHTA and CDR2 FQGTGA. The CDR3 is made up of 17 amino acids. Trimming removed 5 bases from V and 5 bases from J; junction bases left unmatched: 15. CDR3 region: CASSQMVGTGDDQPQHF. The DNA of the CDR3 is TGTGCCAGCAGCCAAATGGTCGGTACAGGGGACGATCAGCCCCAGCATTTT.

The V call is TRBV29-1, the J call TRBJ2-5; 8 bases are a match to TRBD1. The CDR3 spans 14 residues. Germline assignment: CDR1 SQVTM and CDR2 ANQGSEA. J lost 5 bases, V lost 4 bases, and 9 bases had no gene match. CDR3 DNA: TGCAGCGTTGCAAACAGGGGGATTATGGAGACCCAGTACTTC. Translating gives CSVANRGIMETQYF.

V gene TRBV28 combines with J gene TRBJ1-2; 7 bases map to TRBD1. CDR1 is MDHEN and CDR2 is SYDVKM in the germline V gene. This CDR3 has 15 residues. V shed 3 bases and J 4 bases; nucleotides not matched to a gene: 8. CDR3 protein: CASSLPQGTFYGYTF. The CDR3, as DNA: TGTGCCAGCAGTTTGCCACAGGGGACATTCTATGGCTACACCTTC.

The CDR3 loop is CASSIGNRATEAFF. In DNA, the CDR3 is TGTGCCAGTAGTATCGGAAACAGGGCCACTGAAGCTTTCTTT. The rearrangement uses TRBV19 and TRBJ1-1; possible D gene TRBD1, 6 bases. CDR3 length: 14 amino acids. The V end lost 3 bases, the J end lost 4 bases, and 12 bases lay between the germline ends. Germline CDR1 and CDR2: LNHDA and SQIVND (reference sequence).

The chain carries TRBV3-1 (or the pseudogene TRBV3-2) and TRBJ2-7; 12 nucleotides agree with TRBD2. Germline assignment: CDR1 LGHDT and CDR2 YNNKEL (reference sequence). The CDR3 totals 15 residues. The V segment lost 0 bases and the J segment 8 bases; nucleotides outside the gene matches: 5. The CDR3 region has the DNA TGTGCCAGCAGCCAAGACGGACTAGCGGGGCTGAAGCAGTACTTC. Protein product: CASSQDGLAGLKQYF.

The chain carries TRBV6-6 and TRBJ2-7; TRBD1 matches at 8 bases. Losses at the gene ends were 7 bases for V and 6 bases for J; bases not matched to a gene: 8. CDR1 and CDR2 from the germline V gene are MNHNY and SVGAGI (reference sequence). The CDR3 is 13 amino acids. The CDR3 loop is CASTGAGGGEQYF. The CDR3 bases are TGTGCCAGCACCGGCGCAGGGGGCGGCGAGCAGTACTTC.

This clone occurred once. This sequence joins TRBV5-1 and TRBJ2-7; maybe TRBD2 (6 bases). Germline-derived CDR1 and CDR2 are SGHRS and YFSETQ. The CDR3 extends over 14 amino acids. V dropped 4 bases and J dropped 2 bases, with 13 bases sitting between them. The CDR3 DNA reads as TGCGCCAGCAGCGGGGGGAGTCCTCCCTACGAGCAGTACTTC. Protein sequence: CASSGGSPPYEQYF.

In this sample, this clone turned up once. Other DNA sequences in the same sample also yield this CDR3. The chain is built from TRBV12-3 or TRBV12-4 and TRBJ2-5; no clear D gene. Trimming cost V 1 base and J 4 bases, with 7 bases left between them. The CDR3 is made up of 13 amino acids. CDR3: CASSLGGGETQYF. CDR3 sequence (DNA): TGTGCCAGCAGTTTAGGAGGCGGAGAGACCCAGTACTTC.

This chain links TRBV7-8 with TRBJ2-7; no firm D call. This CDR3 is 17 amino acids long. With 0 bases removed from V and 0 bases from J, the gap between germline ends came to 15 bases. CDR1 is SGHVS, CDR2 FQNEAQ, per germline. CDR3: CASSLALWALSSYEQYF. The CDR3 coding sequence is TGTGCCAGCAGCTTAGCGCTTTGGGCCCTGAGCTCCTACGAGCAGTACTTC.

J is TRBJ2-5 and V is TRBV7-9; D is uncertain. Deletions cut 6 bases from V and 5 bases from J, with 13 bases between. The CDR3 runs to 13 residues. The V gene's germline CDR1 is SEHNR and CDR2 FQNEAQ (reference sequence). CDR3 loop: CASRLPPGETQYF. Written as DNA, the CDR3 is TGTGCCAGCAGGTTACCACCCGGGGAGACCCAGTACTTC.

This clone was found once. J is TRBJ2-1 and V is TRBV7-8, with TRBD2 matching over 9 bases. The CDR3 is 17 amino acids. V was clipped by 0 bases and J by 5 bases; unmatched bases: 8. Germline-derived CDR1 and CDR2 are SGHVS and FQNEAQ. The CDR3 coding sequence is TGTGCCAGCAGCTTAGCGCTTGGCGGGGGGGCTGACAATGAGCAGTTCTTC. The encoded protein is CASSLALGGGADNEQFF. Together with reference TRBV7-8 and TRBJ2-1, the CDR3 gives the full variable domain: GAGVSQSPRYKVAKRGQDVALRCDPISGHVSLFWYQQALGQGPEFLTYFQNEAQLDKSGLPSDRFFAERPEGSVSTLKIQRTQQEDSAVYLCASSLALGGGADNEQFFGPGTRLTVL.

A few counts support this clone. This chain uses TRBV9 with TRBJ2-4; perhaps TRBD2 as D (6 bases). In germline, CDR1 is SGDLS, CDR2 YYNGEE. CDR3 length: 16 residues. V dropped 3 bases and J dropped 2 bases, with 15 bases sitting between them. The CDR3, as DNA: TGTGCCAGCAGCGCTAATAGCGGAGGAACCAAAAACATTCAGTACTTC. Its translation: CASSANSGGTKNIQYF.

This chain joins TRBV11-2 and TRBJ2-7; 7 bases are a match to TRBD1. The CDR3 is 15 amino acids. Germline V lookup: CDR1 SGHAT, CDR2 FQNNGV. Trimming cost V 3 bases and J 2 bases; bases outside gene matches: 7. CDR3 in DNA: TGTGCCAGCAGCTTGACTCCCGGGACAGCCTACGAGCAGTACTTC. Its translation is CASSLTPGTAYEQYF.

The rearrangement links TRBV30 to TRBJ2-7, with 8 bases matching TRBD1. The CDR3 loop spans 12 amino acids. V lost 5 bases, J lost 3 bases, and 3 bases stayed unmatched. Germline CDR1 reads GTSNPN; CDR2 reads SVGIG (reference sequence). CDR3 nucleotide sequence: TGTGCCTGGGGAGGACAGGGCTACGAGCAGTACTTC. Its translation is CAWGGQGYEQYF.